The 30 T cell receptor beta chains reported below all come from one sample, sequenced in a study of T cell clonotyping in hematopoietic cell transplantation. Profiled with immunoSEQ multiplex PCR; TCRdb holds only in-frame clones, not every one. The data hold about 15,000 clones, with around 85% observed a single time. Sequenced input: peripheral blood mononuclear cells. The receptors were gathered from a woman in her thirties or forties in good health. Some clones in this sample may be carry-over from other donors' samples.

This clone was seen more than once but under ten times. J is TRBJ1-2 and V is TRBV30; D uncertain. CDR3 length: 15 residues. The V gene's germline CDR1 is GTSNPN and CDR2 SVGIG (reference sequence). V lost 0 bases and J lost 7, with 18 bases in between. The chain's CDR3 is CAWSVGVEVYRGYTF. In nucleotides, the CDR3 is TGTGCCTGGAGTGTTGGAGTTGAGGTGTATCGTGGCTACACCTTC. The full variable domain, in which reference TRBV30 and TRBJ1-2 provide the parts outside the CDR3, is SQTIHQWPATLVQPVGSPLSLECTVEGTSNPNLYWYRQAAGRGLQLLFYSVGIGQISSEVPQNLSASRPQDRQFILSSKKLLLSDSGFYLCAWSVGVEVYRGYTFGSGTRLTVV.

V gene TRBV2 combines with J gene TRBJ1-1; D is possibly TRBD1 (5 bases). Germline V gene lookup returns CDR1 SNHLY and CDR2 FYNNEI. With 4 bases removed from V and 1 base from J, the gap between germline ends came to 13 bases. CDR3 size: 15 residues. CDR3 DNA sequence: TGTGCCAGCAGTGTTTCGACAGTATCGAACACTGAAGCTTTCTTT. Translation: CASSVSTVSNTEAFF.

The chain is built from TRBV2 and TRBJ1-5; the D is unclear. Trimming removed 3 bases from V and 1 base from J, with 10 bases in between. The CDR3 extends over 15 amino acids. Per the germline V gene, CDR1 is SNHLY and CDR2 is FYNNEI. CDR3: CASSDGRVSNQPQHF. The CDR3 DNA is TGTGCCAGCAGTGACGGGAGGGTAAGCAATCAGCCCCAGCATTTT.

This sequence joins TRBV10-3 and TRBJ1-5, with unresolved D. CDR3 length: 14 amino acids. Germline loops: CDR1 ENHRY, CDR2 SYGVKD. V lost 2 bases, J lost 6 bases, and 11 bases lay in between. CDR3 sequence reads: CAISEGVSGQPQHF. The CDR3 nucleotides are TGTGCCATCAGTGAGGGGGTCTCGGGTCAGCCCCAGCATTTT.

The CDR3 sequence: CASSLDSSGELFF. As DNA, the CDR3 is TGTGCCAGCAGCTTGGATAGTTCCGGGGAGCTGTTTTTT. The chain has TRBV5-4 and TRBJ2-2, with D uncertain. CDR1 and CDR2 from the germline V gene are SGHNT and YYREEE (reference sequence). V was cut by 0 bases and J by 6 bases, with 6 bases left in between. The CDR3 spans 13 residues.

The V gene is TRBV7-9, the J gene TRBJ2-5; possible D gene TRBD1, 6 bases. This CDR3 is built from 13 residues. Trimming took 5 bases from V and 5 from J, leaving 12 bases between them. CDR1 is SEHNR, CDR2 FQNEAQ, per germline (reference sequence). The CDR3 loop is CASSAGQFETQYF. The CDR3 bases are TGTGCCAGCAGCGCCGGACAGTTTGAGACCCAGTACTTC.

This CDR3 is CASSQNRAGRETQYF. CDR3 DNA: TGTGCCAGCAGCCAAAACAGGGCGGGGCGGGAGACCCAGTACTTC. The chain combines TRBV6-5 with TRBJ2-5; the D call may be TRBD1 or TRBD2 (6 bases each). Deletions cut 6 bases from V and 5 bases from J, with 19 bases between. This CDR3 region has 15 residues. Germline assignment: CDR1 MNHEY and CDR2 SVGAGI.

The chain recombines TRBV9 with TRBJ2-7; TRBD2 matches 10 bases. Germline assignment: CDR1 SGDLS and CDR2 YYNGEE. The V segment lost 0 bases and the J segment 7 bases; nucleotides outside the gene matches: 10. CDR3 length equals 16 residues. The CDR3: CASSVGALAGVGEQYF. The CDR3 DNA reads as TGTGCCAGCAGCGTAGGAGCCCTAGCGGGAGTAGGAGAGCAGTACTTC.

The rearrangement links TRBV21-1 to TRBJ2-7; the listed D gene, TRBD2, was not tested against the DNA. TRBV21-1 is listed as a pseudogene. This CDR3 is 18 amino acids long. The chain's CDR3 is CASSDPQEWTSGRYEQYF. CDR3 in DNA: TGTGCCAGCAGCGACCCACAGGAATGGACTAGCGGGAGGTACGAGCAGTACTTC.

The genes are TRBV6-5 and TRBJ2-5; no clear D gene. Germline-derived CDR1 and CDR2 are MNHEY and SVGAGI. This CDR3 contains 11 residues. V dropped 8 bases and J dropped 5 bases, with 9 bases sitting between them. CDR3 residues: CASQMGETQYF. For the CDR3, the DNA is TGTGCCAGCCAGATGGGGGAGACCCAGTACTTC.

The V and J genes are TRBV30 and TRBJ1-5; unclear D gene. V was shortened by 0 bases and J by 0 bases, with 9 bases between the two germline ends. Per the germline V gene, CDR1 is GTSNPN and CDR2 is SVGIG (reference sequence). The CDR3 extends over 15 amino acids. Written as DNA, the CDR3 is TGTGCCTGGAGTGTATCCATCAGTAGCAATCAGCCCCAGCATTTT. Residues: CAWSVSISSNQPQHF.

The chain employs TRBV5-1 and TRBJ2-6; unclear D gene. The germline V and J ends were trimmed by 3 bases and 2 bases, with 9 bases remaining between them. Germline CDR1 reads SGHRS; CDR2 reads YFSETQ. This CDR3 spans 15 amino acids. The DNA of the CDR3 is TGCGCCAGCAGCTACCGGTCGGCTGGGGCCAACGTCCTGACTTTC. Translation gives CASSYRSAGANVLTF.

This clone occurred once. This chain connects TRBV25-1 to TRBJ1-6; D is possibly TRBD1 (6 bases). Germline V gives CDR1 MGHDK, CDR2 SYGVNS. The CDR3 covers 15 residues. The V end lost 7 bases, the J end lost 7 bases, and 17 bases lay between the germline ends. DNA of the CDR3: TGTGCCAGCAAGGGAACGACAGGAGAGAATTCACCCCTCCACTTT. Translation gives CASKGTTGENSPLHF. Based on the CDR3 plus reference TRBV25-1 and TRBJ1-6, the full variable domain is EADIYQTPRYLVIGTGKKITLECSQTMGHDKMYWYQQDPGMELHLIHYSYGVNSTEKGDLSSESTVSRIRTEHFPLTLESARPSHTSQYLCASKGTTGENSPLHFGNGTRLTVT.

This sequence joins TRBV9 and TRBJ2-7; TRBD2 agrees at 7 bases. J was trimmed by 3 bases and V by 0 bases; bases with no gene match: 3. In germline, CDR1 is SGDLS, CDR2 YYNGEE. There are 14 residues in the CDR3. DNA of the CDR3: TGTGCCAGCAGCGTAGCCCCTAGCGGCTACGAGCAGTACTTC. It specifies CASSVAPSGYEQYF.

This clone was detected once. This chain joins TRBV19 and TRBJ1-5; D may be TRBD1 (5 bases). Germline CDR1 is LNHDA and CDR2 is SQIVND (reference sequence). The CDR3 has 16 amino acids. V was clipped by 7 bases and J by 0 bases, with 16 bases between them. CDR3 nucleotides: TGTGCCAGTACCCAGGGTTCAGGACATAGCAATCAGCCCCAGCATTTT. Protein: CASTQGSGHSNQPQHF.

The chain is built from TRBV29-1 and TRBJ2-7, with D perhaps given as TRBD1 or TRBD2 (5 bases each). The germline V gene encodes CDR1 SQVTM and CDR2 ANQGSEA. CDR3 size: 12 residues. V was cut by 1 base and J by 6 bases, with 10 bases left in between. The CDR3 bases are TGCAGCGTTGAAGTGGTGGGGACCGAGCAGTACTTC. Translation gives CSVEVVGTEQYF.

The chain has TRBV30 and TRBJ2-7; possible D gene TRBD1, 5 bases. This CDR3 has 12 amino acids. Germline V CDR1 and CDR2: GTSNPN, SVGIG (reference sequence). Trimming stripped 0 bases from V and 4 bases from J, with 7 bases between. CDR3 nucleotide sequence: TGTGCCTGGAGTGTGACAGCTTACGAGCAGTACTTC. It is translated as CAWSVTAYEQYF.

This chain links TRBV30 with TRBJ1-1, with 7 bases that match TRBD1. CDR1 GTSNPN and CDR2 SVGIG come from the germline V gene (reference sequence). CDR3 length: 13 amino acids. Trimming took 2 bases from V and 7 from J; bases not matched to a gene: 7. The CDR3 spells CAWSSPDRFEAFF. The CDR3 DNA reads TGTGCCTGGAGTTCCCCGGACAGGTTTGAAGCTTTCTTT.

This chain joins TRBV4-3 and TRBJ2-1, with 9 bases aligning to TRBD2. CDR1 is LGHNA, CDR2 YSLEER, per germline. This CDR3 is 16 amino acids long. J was trimmed by 9 bases and V by 0 bases; bases with no gene match: 9. The CDR3 loop is CASSQDPLAGRGEQFF. Here the CDR3 DNA reads TGCGCCAGCAGCCAAGATCCCCTAGCGGGGCGGGGTGAGCAGTTCTTC.

V usage is TRBV30 and J usage is TRBJ2-7, with TRBD1 as a possible D gene (6 bases). CDR3 length: 12 residues. The germline V and J ends were trimmed by 0 bases and 3 bases, with 6 bases remaining between them. The germline V gene encodes CDR1 GTSNPN and CDR2 SVGIG (reference sequence). CDR3 nucleotides: TGTGCCTGGAGTGTACAGGGCTACGAGCAGTACTTC. This encodes CAWSVQGYEQYF.

This clone has just a few counts. The CDR3 sequence: CASSLVAGAKYTEAFF. CDR3 bases: TGCGCCAGCAGCTTGGTTGCGGGGGCTAAGTACACTGAAGCTTTCTTT. The genes are TRBV5-1 and TRBJ1-1; possible D gene TRBD1, 6 bases. V lost 0 bases to trimming and J lost 3 bases, with 15 bases between them. The CDR3 loop spans 16 amino acids. CDR1 and CDR2 (germline): SGHRS, YFSETQ.

The chain carries TRBV9 and TRBJ1-1, with D tentatively TRBD1 (6 bases). The CDR3 loop spans 14 amino acids. V gave up 2 bases and J gave up 0 bases, with 8 bases separating them. Germline CDR1 and CDR2: SGDLS and YYNGEE. The CDR3 bases are TGTGCCAGCAGCGTCAAGGGGGTGAACACTGAAGCTTTCTTT. It codes for CASSVKGVNTEAFF. The full variable domain, its missing parts supplied by reference TRBV9 and TRBJ1-1, is DSGVTQTPKHLITATGQRVTLRCSPRSGDLSVYWYQQSLDQGLQFLIQYYNGEERAKGNILERFSAQQFPDLHSELNLSSLELGDSALYFCASSVKGVNTEAFFGQGTRLTVV.

The chain combines TRBV7-2 with TRBJ2-5, with 8 bases identical to TRBD2. Looked up from germline, CDR1 is SGHTA and CDR2 is FQGNSA. The V gene end was trimmed by 3 bases and the J gene end by 1 base; junction bases not matched to a gene: 1. The CDR3 extends over 14 amino acids. Here the CDR3 reads CASSFSGSQETQYF. CDR3 nucleotide sequence: TGTGCCAGCAGCTTCAGCGGGAGCCAAGAGACCCAGTACTTC.

This clone showed up just a few times. The chain links TRBV28 to TRBJ2-5; TRBD1 matches at 8 bases. Germline V gene lookup returns CDR1 MDHEN and CDR2 SYDVKM. V was pared by 8 bases and J by 4 bases, with 6 bases of the junction left unmatched. The CDR3 spans 13 residues. In DNA, the CDR3 is TGTGCCAGCGATACAGGGGGACCAGAGACCCAGTACTTC. Its translation is CASDTGGPETQYF.

This clone has just a few counts. J is TRBJ2-5 and V is TRBV2, with 9 bases aligning to TRBD2. The J call is uncertain, as TRBJ2-7 better fits the DNA end. This CDR3 has 15 residues. CDR1 SNHLY and CDR2 FYNNEI come from the germline V gene. CDR3 nucleotide sequence: TGTGCCAGCAGTGACGGCGGGAGGGCCAACTACGAGCAGTACTTC. It specifies CASSDGGRANYEQYF.

This chain connects TRBV7-2 to TRBJ1-2, with TRBD1 matching 7 bases. Trimming cost V 9 bases and J 0 bases; bases outside gene matches: 10. The CDR3 sequence is 15 residues long. Germline V gives CDR1 SGHTA, CDR2 FQGNSA. The CDR3 here is CASRQGSRANYGYTF. The CDR3, as DNA: TGTGCCAGTCGACAGGGAAGCCGAGCTAACTATGGCTACACCTTC. The full variable domain, in which reference TRBV7-2 and TRBJ1-2 provide the parts outside the CDR3, is GAGVSQSPSNKVTEKGKDVELRCDPISGHTALYWYRQSLGQGLEFLIYFQGNSAPDKSGLPSDRFSAERTGGSVSTLTIQRTQQEDSAVYLCASRQGSRANYGYTFGSGTRLTVV.

The chain is built from TRBV18 and TRBJ2-7; possible D gene TRBD2, 5 bases. The CDR3 sequence is 13 residues long. The V end was cut by 4 bases, the J end by 3 bases, with 10 bases between. Looked up from germline, CDR1 is KGHSH and CDR2 is LQKENI. Written as DNA, the CDR3 is TGTGCCAGCTCACTTGTTGAGGGCTACGAGCAGTACTTC. Translating it yields CASSLVEGYEQYF. The full variable domain, its missing parts supplied by reference TRBV18 and TRBJ2-7, is NAGVMQNPRHLVRRRGQEARLRCSPMKGHSHVYWYRQLPEEGLKFMVYLQKENIIDESGMPKERFSAEFPKEGPSILRIQQVVRGDSAAYFCASSLVEGYEQYFGPGTRLTVT.

This clone came up once. This chain links TRBV4-1 with TRBJ2-1; a possible D gene is TRBD2 (6 bases). V was clipped by 0 bases and J by 0 bases, with 9 bases between them. In germline, CDR1 is MGHRA, CDR2 YSYEKL. The length of the CDR3 is 16 residues. The CDR3 coding sequence is TGCGCCAGCAGCCAAGATAAGACTAGCTCCTACAATGAGCAGTTCTTC. Translating it yields CASSQDKTSSYNEQFF.

This chain uses TRBV28 with TRBJ1-2, with D uncertain. The ends were cut back, 6 bases at V and 9 bases at J, with 17 bases in the middle. From germline, CDR1 is MDHEN and CDR2 SYDVKM. The CDR3 totals 13 residues. This chain's CDR3 is CASSRTVAPRYTF. Written as DNA, the CDR3 is TGTGCCAGCAGCCGCACGGTAGCACCGCGCTACACCTTC.

The chain has TRBV6-5 and TRBJ2-6; no reliable D call. The CDR3 is made up of 13 amino acids. V dropped 7 bases and J dropped 2 bases, with 6 bases sitting between them. Germline V gene lookup returns CDR1 MNHEY and CDR2 SVGAGI. The CDR3 DNA reads TGTGCCAGCACAGAACCTGGGGCCAACGTCCTGACTTTC. Translating it yields CASTEPGANVLTF.